This T cell receptor (beta chain) was recovered during a study of blood T cell repertoires in COVID-19. Turning to the study itself: T cells, B-cell-depleted T cells, or PBMCs supplied cDNA or gDNA.

With 3 bases clipped from V and 7 bases from J, the junction kept 13 bases outside the gene matches. The germline V gene encodes CDR1 MNHEY and CDR2 SMNVEV (reference sequence). This CDR3 has 16 amino acids. Only in-frame clones appear in the TCRdb table, and some are missing; sequencing was by immunoSEQ multiplex PCR. In the table there are some 100,000 clones, about four fifths of which are singletons. The sample consisted of peripheral blood. The TCR was taken from a human donor in a cohort sampled during active COVID-19. V and J are TRBV27 and TRBJ1-2; 8 bases map to TRBD1. The CDR3 DNA reads as TGTGCCAGCAGTTTCATTATAGGGACAGGACCAAGTGGCTACACCTTC. Translating it yields CASSFIIGTGPSGYTF.